What follows describes a single T cell receptor (beta chain). Its antigen is as yet unknown. The CDR3 runs to 15 residues. Germline V gene data show CDR1 as SQVTM and CDR2 as ANQGSEA. V was clipped by 4 bases and J by 2 bases, with 17 bases between them. The data were taken from a study of shared clonotypes between healthy human individuals. Here immunoSEQ multiplex PCR was the method, and the copy in TCRdb shows in-frame clones only, minus some. The repertoire has about 1.1 million clones, 60% to 85% of them found once; the top ten carry roughly 0.9%. Findings and caveats of the study: Unshared clonotypes carried lower generation probabilities than those common to all four donors. Naive subsets generally exceeded memory subsets in estimated richness.

The TCR comes from a man aged 18 to 29 in good health. Some clones in this sample may be carry-over from other donors' samples. Input material: memory CD4+ T cells from PBMCs. Subset specified: CD45RA-negative fraction. This chain connects TRBV29-1 to TRBJ1-2; weak D call: TRBD1 (6 bases). The CDR3 DNA reads TGCAGCGTTGGAGGCGACAGGAAAAACAACTATGGCTACACCTTC. This gives the protein CSVGGDRKNNYGYTF.